These 17 T cell receptor beta chains originate from one sample sequenced in a study of cytomegalovirus exposure and HLA in healthy donors. The PCR employed 60 Vbeta primers together with 13 Jbeta primers. The data were produced by immunoSEQ multiplex PCR, yet TCRdb's version contains in-frame clones alone and is incomplete. The table shows 150,000 or so clones, with roughly 80% occurring only once. The sample taken for sequencing was PBMCs. The receptors were gathered from a man aged 35 to 55 in good health and CMV-seropositive.

This chain connects TRBV14 to TRBJ2-7; D gene ambiguous. Germline V gene sequence: CDR1 SGHDN, CDR2 FVKESK. V was pared by 1 base and J by 1 base, with 11 bases between. The CDR3 sequence is 15 residues long. CDR3 in amino acids: CASSQGGFLSYEQYF. Here the CDR3 DNA reads TGTGCCAGCAGCCAAGGTGGTTTTCTATCCTACGAGCAGTACTTC. The full variable domain, in which reference TRBV14 and TRBJ2-7 provide the parts outside the CDR3, is EAGVTQFPSHSVIEKGQTVTLRCDPISGHDNLYWYRRVMGKEIKFLLHFVKESKQDESGMPNNRFLAERTGGTYSTLKVQPAELEDSGVYFCASSQGGFLSYEQYFGPGTRLTVT.

The gene calls are TRBV5-1 and TRBJ2-3, with 8 nucleotides matching TRBD2. The CDR3 is made up of 16 amino acids. Per the germline V gene, CDR1 is SGHRS and CDR2 is YFSETQ. J gave up 4 bases and V 0 bases, and 7 bases lay outside the gene matches. This CDR3 reads CASSLASGRVADTQYF. DNA of the CDR3: TGCGCCAGCAGCTTGGCCAGCGGGAGAGTCGCAGATACGCAGTATTTT.

This clone was observed once. V is TRBV7-9 and J is TRBJ2-1; 9 bases map to TRBD2. CDR1 and CDR2 from the germline V gene are SEHNR and FQNEAQ (reference sequence). V lost 5 bases to trimming and J lost 6 bases; unmatched junction nucleotides: 5. The CDR3 totals 14 residues. CDR3 sequence (DNA): TGTGCCAGCAGCGAGGGACTAGCCACCAATGAGCAGTTCTTC. Translation: CASSEGLATNEQFF. Full variable domain (remainder filled in from reference TRBV7-9 and TRBJ2-1): DTGVSQNPRHKITKRGQNVTFRCDPISEHNRLYWYRQTLGQGPEFLTYFQNEAQLEKSRLLSDRFSAERPKGSFSTLEIQRTEQGDSAMYLCASSEGLATNEQFFGPGTRLTVL.

V and J are TRBV28 and TRBJ2-5; D call uncertain. The CDR3 spans 17 residues. Trimming pared 5 bases from V and 0 bases from J, leaving 19 bases between. Germline values: CDR1 MDHEN, CDR2 SYDVKM. The CDR3 reads CASSEVRVLLNQETQYF. The CDR3, as DNA: TGTGCCAGCAGTGAAGTTAGAGTCTTACTCAACCAAGAGACCCAGTACTTC.

Only a few counts were recorded for this clone. J is TRBJ2-2 and V is TRBV11-2; the match to TRBD2 covers 7 bases. V lost 1 base to trimming and J lost 4 bases; unmatched junction nucleotides: 9. CDR3 length equals 17 residues. The germline V gene has CDR1 SGHAT and CDR2 FQNNGV. The CDR3 nucleotides read TGTGCCAGCAGCTTAGTCGGGGGGTTTAGGGTCACCGGGGAGCTGTTTTTT. Its protein product is CASSLVGGFRVTGELFF.

The rearrangement uses TRBV5-1 and TRBJ2-7, with TRBD2 matching over 11 bases. Trimming removed 4 bases from V and 1 base from J; junction bases left unmatched: 16. The CDR3 has 19 residues. From germline, CDR1 is SGHRS and CDR2 YFSETQ. The CDR3 coding sequence is TGCGCCAGCAGCGCAGCGGGACTAGCGGAGAGTCCTCAATCCTACGAGCAGTACTTC. Its protein is CASSAAGLAESPQSYEQYF.

The rearrangement uses TRBV7-2 and TRBJ1-5; D unresolved. CDR3 size: 14 residues. Trimming shortened V by 1 base and J by 6 bases, and 10 bases separated the two germline ends. Germline V gene sequence: CDR1 SGHTA, CDR2 FQGNSA. CDR3 protein: CASSLGAKGQPQHF. The CDR3 DNA reads TGTGCCAGCAGCTTAGGGGCAAAAGGTCAGCCCCAGCATTTT. Variable domain in full (rest from reference TRBV7-2 and TRBJ1-5): GAGVSQSPSNKVTEKGKDVELRCDPISGHTALYWYRQSLGQGLEFLIYFQGNSAPDKSGLPSDRFSAERTGGSVSTLTIQRTQQEDSAVYLCASSLGAKGQPQHFGDGTRLSIL.

Notes on this clone: This specimen includes other DNA sequences encoding the same CDR3. The CDR3 coding sequence is TGCGCCAGCAGCTTGCAGGGCAGTCAAGAGACCCAGTACTTC. Translation gives CASSLQGSQETQYF. This chain uses TRBV5-1 with TRBJ2-5; TRBD1 is a possible D gene (5 bases). CDR1 and CDR2 (germline): SGHRS, YFSETQ. The CDR3 loop spans 14 amino acids. V lost 1 base, J lost 2 bases, and 9 bases lay in between.

The table lists this clone with a few counts. V usage is TRBV5-6 and J usage is TRBJ2-7, with a possible D match to TRBD2 (6 bases). Germline V gene data show CDR1 as SGHDT and CDR2 as YYEEEE. Trimming shortened V by 0 bases and J by 6 bases, and 19 bases separated the two germline ends. The CDR3 covers 16 residues. The DNA of the CDR3 is TGTGCCAGCAGCTTGGCGTGGGGAGGTTTCCCGGCCGAGCAGTACTTC. Translated, it gives CASSLAWGGFPAEQYF.

The chain employs TRBV2 and TRBJ1-2; TRBD1 aligns across 7 bases. Looked up from germline, CDR1 is SNHLY and CDR2 is FYNNEI. The CDR3 is 13 amino acids. With 6 bases clipped from V and 8 bases from J, the junction kept 9 bases outside the gene matches. The chain's CDR3 is CASSYDRAPGYTF. The CDR3 region has the DNA TGTGCCAGCAGCTATGACAGGGCGCCAGGCTACACCTTC.

This clone appeared a few times. The chain carries TRBV9 and TRBJ2-3; 7 bases agree with TRBD1. Germline lookup yields CDR1 SGDLS and CDR2 YYNGEE. The CDR3 has 15 residues. V trimming: 3 bases; J trimming: 2 bases; junction bases outside the gene matches: 6. The CDR3 sequence: CASSGRQGPTDTQYF. CDR3 nucleotide sequence: TGTGCCAGCAGCGGAAGACAGGGCCCCACAGATACGCAGTATTTT.

This clone was seen only a few times. V gene TRBV5-1 combines with J gene TRBJ1-4, with D unresolved. This CDR3 is built from 14 residues. The ends were cut back, 1 base at V and 8 bases at J, with 12 bases in the middle. Looked up from germline, CDR1 is SGHRS and CDR2 is YFSETQ. CDR3 loop: CASSLFPGQEKLFF. In nucleotides, the CDR3 is TGCGCCAGCAGCTTGTTCCCAGGCCAAGAAAAACTGTTTTTT.

The V and J genes are TRBV18 and TRBJ1-3; D is undetermined. Trimming stripped 0 bases from V and 0 bases from J, with 12 bases between. This CDR3 is built from 17 residues. Germline loops: CDR1 KGHSH, CDR2 LQKENI. The CDR3 DNA reads as TGTGCCAGCTCACCACCCGGGTGGCAGTTCTCTGGAAACACCATATATTTT. Protein: CASSPPGWQFSGNTIYF.

V is TRBV5-5 and J is TRBJ2-2; 10 bases line up with TRBD2. V shed 4 bases, J shed 0 bases, and the junction held 3 bases outside the gene matches. This CDR3 contains 16 residues. Germline-derived CDR1 and CDR2 are SGHKS and YYEKEE (reference sequence). The CDR3 here is CASSLGTSANTGELFF. The DNA of the CDR3 is TGTGCCAGCAGCCTCGGGACTAGCGCGAACACCGGGGAGCTGTTTTTT.

The CDR3 DNA sequence: TGTGCCAGCAGCGAAACGAGCGGGGGGGAGACCCAGTACTTC. This codes for CASSETSGGETQYF. The chain is built from TRBV9 and TRBJ2-5; TRBD2 matches 9 bases. Germline CDR1 and CDR2: SGDLS and YYNGEE. V was pared by 3 bases and J by 5 bases, with 5 bases of the junction left unmatched. The CDR3 totals 14 residues.

CDR3 nucleotide sequence: TGTGCCAGCAGTAAGGCGGGAGGGGTAGATACGCAGTATTTT. Translated: CASSKAGGVDTQYF. The chain is built from TRBV2 and TRBJ2-3; 9 bases match TRBD2. Losses at the gene ends were 5 bases for V and 5 bases for J; bases not matched to a gene: 5. Germline CDR1 and CDR2: SNHLY and FYNNEI. The CDR3 contains 14 residues.

The gene calls are TRBV5-1 and TRBJ2-1; 8 positions agree with TRBD2. CDR3 length equals 16 residues. The trim removed 6 bases at V and 2 bases at J, leaving 10 bases unmatched. Germline V CDR1 and CDR2: SGHRS, YFSETQ. The CDR3 sequence is CASTPGGRVTYNEQFF. The CDR3 nucleotides are TGCGCCAGCACCCCGGGGGGGAGAGTCACCTACAATGAGCAGTTCTTC.